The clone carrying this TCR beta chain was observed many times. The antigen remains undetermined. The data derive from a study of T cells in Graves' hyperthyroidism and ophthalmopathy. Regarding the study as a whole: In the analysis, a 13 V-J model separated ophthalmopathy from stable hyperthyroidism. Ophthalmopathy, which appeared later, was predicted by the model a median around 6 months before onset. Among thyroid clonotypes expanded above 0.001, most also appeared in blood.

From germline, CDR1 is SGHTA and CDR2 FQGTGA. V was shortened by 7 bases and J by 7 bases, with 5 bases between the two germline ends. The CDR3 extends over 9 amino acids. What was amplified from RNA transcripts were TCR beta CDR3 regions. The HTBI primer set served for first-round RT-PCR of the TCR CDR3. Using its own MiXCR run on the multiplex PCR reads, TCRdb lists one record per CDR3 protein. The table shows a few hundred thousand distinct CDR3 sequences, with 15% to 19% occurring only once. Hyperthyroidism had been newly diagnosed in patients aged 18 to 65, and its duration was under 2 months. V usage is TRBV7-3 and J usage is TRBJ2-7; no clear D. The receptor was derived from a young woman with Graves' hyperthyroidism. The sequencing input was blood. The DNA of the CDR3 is TGTGCCAGCATTCAAGAGCAGTACTTC. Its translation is CASIQEQYF.